This T cell receptor beta chain comes out of a study of beta chain features in type 1 diabetes. Study information: Patients were similar to healthy donors in age and gender (as well as in cell yields). Study-wide findings and caveats: Still unanswered here is whether HLA type influences TCRB rearrangement. Among patients with Type 1 diabetes, TCRB CDR3s were moderately but significantly shorter in every one of the four CD4+ subsets.

Blood was drawn once from each donor into heparinised tubes. The draws averaged roughly 120 mL. The entirety of the isolated RNA underwent reverse transcription, so expressed TCRB transcripts were sequenced. Clones were sequenced by immunoSEQ multiplex PCR, and TCRdb holds only the in-frame ones, with some missing. The sample includes 400,000 to 500,000 clones, about 15% of them seen just once. V dropped 3 bases and J dropped 9 bases, with 15 bases sitting between them. This CDR3 region has 15 residues. The germline CDR1 and CDR2 sequences are KGHSH and LQKENI. To note about this clone: Its antigen is currently unknown.

The TCR sequence derives from a man aged 25-45 years in good health. This sequence joins TRBV18 and TRBJ1-6, with TRBD1 as a possible D gene (5 bases). The sample taken for sequencing was naive CD4+ T cells from blood. The DNA of the CDR3 is TGTGCCAGCTCACCCATTAGAGGGGATTCTTCACCCCTCCACTTT. Protein product: CASSPIRGDSSPLHF.